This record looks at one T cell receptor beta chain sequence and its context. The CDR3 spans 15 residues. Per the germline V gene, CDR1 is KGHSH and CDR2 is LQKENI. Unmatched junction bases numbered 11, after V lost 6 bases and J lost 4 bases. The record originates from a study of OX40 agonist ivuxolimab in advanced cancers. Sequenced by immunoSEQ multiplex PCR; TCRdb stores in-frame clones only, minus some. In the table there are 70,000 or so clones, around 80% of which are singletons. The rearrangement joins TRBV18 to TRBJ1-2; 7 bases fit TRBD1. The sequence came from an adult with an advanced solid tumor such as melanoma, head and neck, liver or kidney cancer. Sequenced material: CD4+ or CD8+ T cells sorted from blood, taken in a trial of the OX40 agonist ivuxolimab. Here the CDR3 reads CASSNNSGTVYGYTF. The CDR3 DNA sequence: TGTGCCAGCTCGAATAACTCCGGGACAGTCTATGGCTACACCTTC.